This T cell receptor (beta chain) was sequenced in a study of OX40 agonist ivuxolimab in advanced cancers. Study-wide context: Ivuxolimab was an agonistic, fully human IgG2 monoclonal antibody directed against OX40 (CD134), a costimulatory receptor. Intravenous ivuxolimab was administered to patients every 2 weeks at six dose levels: 0.01, 0.1, 0.3, 1.5, 3 and 10 mg/kg. Of the roughly 50 dose-escalation patients, hepatocellular carcinoma was present in about 19, melanoma in approximately 15, renal cell carcinoma in 9 and head and neck cancer in 9. The dose-escalation cohort was about 83% male with a mean age of about 58 years, ranging from roughly 23 to 79. Prior anti-PD-1, anti-PD-L1 or anti-CTLA-4 therapy was permitted, and 40% to 50% of dose-escalation patients had received checkpoint inhibitors. Partial responses occurred in three dose-escalation patients: two with cutaneous melanoma and one with hepatocellular carcinoma. Peripheral TCRbeta sequencing aimed to test whether ivuxolimab altered TCR sequence diversity and caused clonal T-cell expansion. The paper reports the monotherapy dose-escalation portion (N of about 47 patients) of the phase I ivuxolimab trial.

The investigation overall reported the following: In the 0.1-3.0 mg/kg groups, partial responders had among the lowest normalized peripheral clonal expansion, particularly in CD8+ T cells. The antigen specificity of the peripheral T cells that underwent clonal expansion was not determined. At doses from 0.1 to 3.0 mg/kg, clonal expansion was seen in both CD4+ and CD8+ blood T cells between baseline and week 6. On average, CD8+ T cells showed more expanded clones than CD4+ T cells after ivuxolimab. Low levels of normalized T-cell clonal expansion were also seen in some nonresponding patients.

Patients with autoimmune disease history or receiving systemic immunosuppression were excluded from the trial. In every dose cohort, peripheral blood was drawn for TCR sequencing at baseline, cycle 4 day 1, and cycle 7 day 1. Samples came from an open-label, multicenter, first-in-human phase I dose-escalation trial of ivuxolimab. The trial enrolled adults with locally advanced or metastatic head and neck squamous cell, hepatocellular, melanoma or renal cell carcinoma. Before TCR sequencing, CD4+ and CD8+ T cells were separately sorted from peripheral blood. For sequencing of the TCRbeta CDR3 region, genomic DNA was extracted from the sorted cells. The immunoSEQ Assay was used to sequence the TCRbeta CDR3 regions. Entries here come from immuneACCESS through TCRdb and include only in-frame sequences with V and J called. Some clones fail to appear in such tables; in the studies checked, an unresolved V gene covers under half of the shortfall, and the cause of the remainder is unknown. Counted in this sample were about 89,000 clones; approximately 90% of them appeared once. The leading ten clones occupy around 0.29% of the sample.

Worth noting for this clone: The target of this receptor is not known. No base quality values were provided; no much bigger clone lies one nucleotide off.

The starting material was CD4+ or CD8+ T cells sorted from blood, obtained in a trial of the OX40 agonist ivuxolimab. This receptor was obtained from an adult with an advanced solid tumor such as melanoma, head and neck, liver or kidney cancer.

The DNA sequence is given as TGTGCCAGCAGTGCTAGGGCAGGGAATACCTACGAGCAGTACTTC. This translates into CASSARAGNTYEQYF. In this chain, TRBV2 is recombined with TRBJ2-7, with TRBD1 tentatively as D gene (5 bases match). The junction shows trimming of 4 bases on V and 2 bases on J, plus 15 bases between the germline ends. From a lookup of the germline V gene, CDR1 and CDR2 are SNHLY and FYNNEI. The CDR3 covers 15 residues, taking in both the cysteine and the phenylalanine. Of all the DNA, just the CDR3 is kept, 45 bases in frame from base 1.